This T cell receptor beta chain stems from a study of T cells after yellow fever vaccination. The study, taken as a whole, reports: The study re-detected most primary-vaccination clones after the booster (roughly 95% CD4, 88% CD8).

This CDR3 has 15 residues. Per the germline V gene, CDR1 is MNHEY and CDR2 is SVGEGT. This clonotype was seen a single time. No antigen is known for it. One end of the junction does not line up with germline, which may come from a read error. Universal primer sites and UMIs were introduced during 5'RACE template-switching synthesis of TCR cDNA. TCRdb redid the calling of the 5' RACE reads with MiXCR, one entry per CDR3 protein. Seen here are hundreds of thousands of distinct CDR3 sequences, around a sixth observed once, and the top ten hold 17%. The genes are TRBV6-2 or TRBV6-3 and TRBJ1-1; D ambiguous. Source: PBMCs, taken more than 4 days after the first yellow fever vaccination. The source is a man between 18 and 29 years old who received the YFV17D yellow fever vaccine. CDR3 in amino acids: CAISYFGVSNTEAFF. The CDR3 bases are TGTGCCATCAGTTACTTTGGGGTTTCGAACACTGAAGCTTTCTTT.